This T cell receptor beta chain comes out of a study of T cells in Graves' hyperthyroidism and ophthalmopathy (dated by TCRdb to about 2019). Describing the broader study: Peripheral blood samples were taken at the time of initial diagnosis, prior to any treatment. A discovery cohort of approximately 97 patients, about 40 with Graves' ophthalmopathy and roughly 59 with stable Graves' hyperthyroidism, was used to find distinguishing TCR V-J signatures. An independent validation cohort of about 20 hyperthyroidism patients and 17 patients who later progressed to ophthalmopathy tested prospective prediction of ophthalmopathy. The 100 discovery patients were randomly split 7:3 into training and test sets. The study also compared thyroid tissue and blood T-cell repertoires from more than five Graves' hyperthyroidism patients. Following sampling, methimazole starting at 30 mg daily was given to hyperthyroidism patients, and high-dose intravenous methylprednisolone was given to ophthalmopathy patients. TCR Vbeta CDR3 sequencing of 140 or so peripheral blood samples (under 45 ophthalmopathy, roughly 74 hyperthyroidism and approximately 17 progressor patients) is reported in the paper.

TCR beta CDR3 regions were amplified from RNA transcripts. A first-round RT-PCR of the TCR CDR3 used the HTBI primer set with the Qiagen OneStep RT-PCR kit. A second multiplex PCR round built the libraries, followed by size selection and purification. Sequencing of the libraries was done on an Illumina HiSeq2000 using paired-end 100 bp reads. The original methods were these. Raw data were processed with SOAPnuke, discarding reads with adapters, uncalled bases, mean Phred below 15, or no exact constant-primer or identifier match. COPE v1.2.5 was used to merge high-quality paired reads, and clonotypes were defined as unique nucleotide sequences. MiTCR v1.1 was used to align the clonotypes against IMGT TRBV, TRBD and TRBJ reference segments. Analysis was restricted to V-J combinations with a frequency above 0.0001, which covered roughly 99% of repertoires. The TCS score was defined as the ratio of F50 (clonal expansion) to E x V (chaos), calculated using BLOSUM62-based TCRdist between CDR3 peptides within each V-J. Welch's t-statistics and random forest reduced several hundred V-J features to some 14, which were used in a naive Bayes classifier (R e1071). The raw public reads went through TCRdb reprocessing: fastp at Q25, MiXCR clone calling, in-frame beta chains kept. Here each entry gathers all rows of one CDR3 protein and keeps the most common genes and DNA. TCRdb, rather than the study authors, made the V and J calls. This sample has under 450,000 distinct CDR3 sequences in its table, and 15% to 18% of those were observed once. Together, the top ten hold almost 8% of the sample.

This clonotype was recorded at least ten times. This receptor's antigen is unknown. No base quality information exists; no much larger clone differs at one position. Taken from the germline V gene, the CDR1 and CDR2 loops are MNHGY and SVAAGI. Between the V and J ends, shortened by 7 bases and 3 bases respectively, the junction contains 9 bases. The CDR3 has 12 amino acids, counting the end cysteine and phenylalanine. Only the CDR3 region is kept as DNA, spanning 36 bases read in frame from base 1. A patient counted as having stable Graves' hyperthyroidism if no progression to ophthalmopathy occurred over 18 months of follow-up. Hyperthyroidism patients were newly diagnosed, had a disease duration of under 2 months, and were aged 18 to 65 years. Exclusion was applied to patients with uncontrolled infections, other autoimmune diseases, pregnancy or lactation. Clinical symptoms, serum thyroxine and TRAb, thyroid ultrasound, and orbital computed tomography formed the basis for the diagnoses. PBMCs were separated from 10 ml of fresh peripheral blood using Ficoll-Paque density gradient centrifugation. Trizol reagent was used to extract total RNA, and RNA quality was then checked on an Agilent 2100 Bioanalyzer.

The research as a whole found: No statistical method was used to set the sample size in advance, and investigators knew the group allocation. A 13 V-J signature model separated ophthalmopathy from stable hyperthyroidism, with approximately 86% sensitivity and 81.08% specificity in cross-validation and 80%/75% in testing. Most expanded thyroid clonotypes (frequency above 0.001) were also found in blood, which suggests that blood repertoires may mirror thyroid immune responses. In validation, the model predicted progression to ophthalmopathy with roughly 66% sensitivity and approximately 72% specificity, a median of approximately 6.5 months before onset.

Rearrangement joined TRBV6-9 to TRBJ1-1, with the D gene not confidently named. Input material: blood. The TCR comes from a woman aged 18 to 35 with Graves' hyperthyroidism. The CDR3 sequence is CASNARYTEAFF. The DNA is as follows: TGTGCCAGCAATGCTCGATACACTGAAGCTTTCTTT.